This T cell receptor (beta chain) was observed in a study of T cells after yellow fever vaccination (dated by TCRdb to between 2018 and 2021). About the investigation overall: Libraries from fractions with low cell numbers were prepared with the SMART-Seq v4 Ultra Low Input RNA kit. To follow T-cell clones before and after primary and booster YFV17D yellow fever vaccination, bulk TCR alpha and beta repertoires were sequenced over time. Blood samples were taken at several timepoints before and after primary and secondary immunization, and bulk PBMC replicates and cell subsets were isolated. The cohort comprised two healthy male donors, one aged 18 to 30 and one aged 30 to 40 years.

In this sample, this clonotype turned up many times. The target of this receptor is not known. Within one base of it there is no much larger clone, and no base qualities were kept. The label giving this sample's treatment or condition can be read as: live attenuated yellow fever vaccine strain. At each blood-draw timepoint, two biological replicates of bulk PBMCs were obtained. A standard Ficoll-Paque protocol was used to isolate PBMCs from peripheral blood. RNA was extracted with TriZol from bulk PBMCs, CD4 and CD8 fractions, and dextramer-positive and dextramer-negative fractions. Overall study outcomes, separate from this receptor: Compared with the primary T-cell response, the secondary T-cell response was faster but weaker, reaching its peak on day 5 rather than on day 15. Most clones expanded after primary vaccination were re-detected after the booster (almost 97% of CD4 and more than 70% of CD8), suggesting broad memory maintenance. Computational filtering was needed because FACS-sorted repertoires could contain abundant contaminating clonotypes from the bulk population. A small share of clonotypes was detected in both CD4 and CD8 compartments, with the overlap likely arising from convergent recombination. The study included only a couple of donors, which limits how far the findings can be generalized.

For sequencing, an Illumina NovaSeq 6000 was employed. TCR cDNA was synthesized by 5'RACE template switching, through which a universal primer site and unique molecular identifiers were introduced. Priming of cDNA synthesis was performed from both the TCR alpha and TCR beta constant segments. Library amplification involved two PCR steps, and the second step added sample barcodes and sequencing adapters. Sequencing of the libraries was done on either Illumina HiSeq 2500 (2x100 bp) or NovaSeq (2x150 bp). The paper's data handling went like this. MIGEC was used to demultiplex reads and collapse the reads into UMI consensus sequences, and MiXCR was used for V(D)J alignment. Using edgeR on replicate PBMC samples, clonotypes were called vaccine-responding if FDR was below 0.01 and the log2 fold change was above 5 up to day 15. Each bulk clonotype received a CD4 or CD8 identity based on whether the sequenced CD4 or CD8 repertoire contained that clonotype at higher abundance. The public reads were reprocessed in TCRdb via fastp at Q25 and MiXCR, keeping in-frame beta chains. Every distinct CDR3 protein forms one entry, paired with its most common genes and DNA. TCRdb, not the authors, supplied the V and J calls. Present in this sample are 250,000 to 400,000 distinct CDR3 sequences, approximately 4.5% of which were seen just once. The ten largest clones capture just under 20% of the sample.

The V end loses 1 base and the J end loses 6 bases, and a stretch of 7 bases separates them. The CDR3 spans 12 residues, from the cysteine through the phenylalanine. Only the CDR3 part of the read is kept: 36 bases, read in frame from the first base. This sequence originates from a man aged 18 to 30 who received the YFV17D yellow fever vaccine. This sequence uses TRBV12-3 or TRBV12-4 and TRBJ2-7, with the D gene not confidently named. The sample here was PBMCs, taken 15 days after the yellow fever booster vaccination. The bases read TGTGCCAGCAGTTTAGGTAAAGTCGAGCAGTACTTC. It translates to CASSLGKVEQYF.